These 7 T cell receptor beta chains came from one sample sequenced in a study of CD8 T cells in Susac syndrome. Random-hexamer reverse transcription was applied to about 0.45 to 1 ug RNA. TCRdb itself ran the immunoSEQ multiplex PCR reads through MiXCR, one entry per CDR3 protein. The sample records around 160,000 distinct CDR3 sequences, about 94% being singletons. The sample comprised CD4+ T cells from PBMCs. The receptors originated from a human donor in good health.

V gene TRBV2 combines with J gene TRBJ2-7; D uncertain. The CDR3 loop spans 14 amino acids. V was clipped by 7 bases and J by 0 bases, with 13 bases between them. Germline loops: CDR1 SNHLY, CDR2 FYNNEI. The CDR3 DNA reads as TGTGCCAGCAAATGGCGCCTGAGCTCCTACGAGCAGTACTTC. Translating gives CASKWRLSSYEQYF. The variable domain in full, with the rest retrieved from reference TRBV2 and TRBJ2-7, is EPEVTQTPSHQVTQMGQEVILRCVPISNHLYFYWYRQILGQKVEFLVSFYNNEISEKSEIFDDQFSVERPDGSNFTLKIRSTKLEDSAMYFCASKWRLSSYEQYFGPGTRLTVT.

This clonotype was picked up one time. The chain uses TRBV6-2 or TRBV6-3 and TRBJ1-1, with a possible D match to TRBD1 (5 bases). Germline CDR1 and CDR2: MNHEY and SVGEGT. This CDR3 is built from 14 residues. The V end lost 5 bases, the J end lost 0 bases, and 10 bases lay between the germline ends. CDR3 sequence (DNA): TGTGCCAGCAGTAGACAGACAGTGAACACTGAAGCTTTCTTT. As protein: CASSRQTVNTEAFF.

The chain is built from TRBV3-1 and TRBJ2-7; the match to TRBD2 covers 10 bases. Germline V gives CDR1 LGHDT, CDR2 YNNKEL (reference sequence). The junction had 6 bases not matched to a gene; V was cut back by 4 bases and J by 3 bases. CDR3 length: 15 residues. The CDR3 nucleotides are TGTGCCAGCAGCCTTGGACTAGCGGCTAACTACGAGCAGTACTTC. Translating it yields CASSLGLAANYEQYF.

This chain connects TRBV23-1 to TRBJ1-1; a possible D gene is TRBD1 (5 bases). TRBV23-1 is an ORF for which the function is uncertain. The CDR3 totals 15 residues. The V end lost 5 bases, the J end lost 6 bases, and 19 bases lay between the germline ends. In nucleotides, the CDR3 is TGCGCCAGCAGTACAGAGTCGCCCCGGGGGGCTGAAGCTTTCTTT. It codes for CASSTESPRGAEAFF.

The CDR3 DNA reads as TGTGCCAGCAGCTTGGGGCCATCCGTTCAAGAGACCCAGTACTTC. Its protein is CASSLGPSVQETQYF. The chain has TRBV5-4 and TRBJ2-5; D not certain. The CDR3 spans 15 residues. The germline CDR1 and CDR2 sequences are SGHNT and YYREEE (reference sequence). Between the trimmed V and J ends, which lost 0 bases and 2 bases, there was a span of 11 bases.

This clonotype was picked up one time. V and J are TRBV14 and TRBJ1-4, with D perhaps matching TRBD1 (5 bases). The germline gives CDR1 SGHDN, CDR2 FVKESK. The CDR3 has 15 amino acids. V lost 0 bases and J 7 bases, leaving 12 bases between the germline ends. Written as DNA, the CDR3 is TGTGCCAGCAGCCAAGATTCCTTTCAGGGTGAAAAACTGTTTTTT. Translation: CASSQDSFQGEKLFF. Full variable domain (rest looked up from reference TRBV14 and TRBJ1-4): EAGVTQFPSHSVIEKGQTVTLRCDPISGHDNLYWYRRVMGKEIKFLLHFVKESKQDESGMPNNRFLAERTGGTYSTLKVQPAELEDSGVYFCASSQDSFQGEKLFFGSGTQLSVL.

J is TRBJ1-5 and V is TRBV20-1, with 10 bases matching TRBD1. The CDR3 runs 15 residues. Trimming cost V 6 bases and J 6 bases; bases outside gene matches: 11. Germline V CDR1 and CDR2: DFQATT, SNEGSKA (reference sequence). The CDR3 DNA sequence: TGCAGTGCCGCTGACGGGACAGGGGTGGTTCAGCCCCAGCATTTT. Its protein is CSAADGTGVVQPQHF.